The 20 T cell receptor beta chains below come from one sample, sequenced in a study of tumor and adjacent non-tumor tissue in lung cancer. The template was RNA from unsorted bulk tissue. More than 3 cm separated this lung sample from the edge of the tumor. A modified ARM-PCR protocol with three rounds of nested PCR amplified TCRbeta. TCRdb re-called the multiplex PCR reads through MiXCR, storing one row per CDR3 protein. Among 70,000 to 95,000 distinct CDR3 sequences listed, 76% were seen once. The sequenced sample consisted of distant non-tumor lung tissue. The receptors here all came from a man aged 65 to 79 with non-small cell lung cancer.

Comment on this clonotype: Germline is not matched at one junction end, which may reflect a read error. The V call is TRBV6-5, the J call TRBJ2-6; D may be TRBD1 (6 bases). Germline-derived CDR1 and CDR2 are MNHEY and SVGAGI. The CDR3 extends over 17 amino acids. The DNA for the CDR3 is TGTACCAGCAGTTCCGGGACAAAGGGCTCTGGGGCCAACGTCCTGACTTTC. This gives the protein CTSSSGTKGSGANVLTF.

In the case of this clonotype: This is likely a read error, given that the CDR3 carries no conserved phenylalanine or tryptophan at its end. It is unclear where the CDR3 begins or ends on the DNA, so no DNA is shown, and the CDR3 is as TCRdb lists it. The J gene is TRBJ1-1, the V gene TRBV29-1; the DNA was not compared with TRBD1, the D call given in the table. The length of the CDR3 is 9 amino acids, counting both ends. The germline V gene has CDR1 SQVTM and CDR2 ANQGSEA. This CDR3 reads CSVGVMAYV.

The chain couples TRBV6-5 to TRBJ2-7; TRBD2 might be the D (5 bases). Germline V gene sequence: CDR1 MNHEY, CDR2 SVGAGI. The CDR3 is 16 residues long. The V and J ends lost 6 bases and 3 bases respectively, with 21 bases between them. The CDR3 sequence: CASRPRSSVRLYEQYF. CDR3 bases: TGTGCCAGCAGACCACGGAGTAGCGTGAGACTCTACGAGCAGTACTTC.

In the case of this clonotype: Germline and junction disagree at one end, which may indicate a read error. The rearrangement joins TRBV28 to TRBJ1-6, with no clear D. The CDR3 loop spans 12 amino acids. CDR1 is MDHEN, CDR2 SYDVKM, per germline. The CDR3 protein is CDSSRYNSPLHF. The CDR3 DNA reads as TGTGACAGCAGCCGTTATAATTCACCACTCCACTTT. Full variable domain (missing parts from reference TRBV28 and TRBJ1-6): DVKVTQSSRYLVKRTGEKVFLECVQDMDHENMFWYRQDPGLGLRLIYFSYDVKMKEKGDIPEGYSVSREKKERFSLILESASTNQTSMYLCDSSRYNSPLHFGNGTRLTVT.

With regard to this clonotype: At one of its ends the junction is not consistent with the germline gene, which may arise from a read error. V is TRBV6-1 and J is TRBJ1-2; D gene uncertain. The CDR3 is 14 amino acids. Germline assignment: CDR1 MNHNS and CDR2 SASEGT. The CDR3 here is CAGSEGIANNGYTF. The CDR3 nucleotides are TGTGCCGGCAGTGAAGGAATAGCTAACAATGGCTACACCTTC.

A single count supports this clonotype. Sequence at one end of the junction differs from germline and may be a read error. The chain carries TRBV11-2 and TRBJ2-2; 7 bases agree with TRBD1. This CDR3 comprises 16 residues. Germline values: CDR1 SGHAT, CDR2 FQNNGV. CDR3 loop: CSSILVGTGVAVELFF. Written as DNA, the CDR3 is TGCTCCAGCATCTTAGTGGGCACAGGGGTTGCCGTGGAGCTGTTTTTT.

This clonotype was recorded a few times. This may be a read error, as it is one base from a much larger clone. V is TRBV29-1 and J is TRBJ2-1, with D unclear. Germline V gives CDR1 SQVTM, CDR2 ANQGSEA. There are 12 residues in the CDR3. Trimming removed 4 bases from V and 11 bases from J, with 15 bases in between. The CDR3 protein is CSVGVVGIKQFF. For the CDR3, the DNA is TGCAGCGTTGGCGTTGTGGGTATCAAGCAGTTCTTC.

This clonotype was observed a single time. The chain joins TRBV4-2 to TRBJ2-3, with D perhaps TRBD1 or TRBD2 (6 bases each). Germline CDR1 reads LGHNA; CDR2 reads YNFKEQ. V gave up 7 bases and J gave up 5 bases, with 25 bases separating them. The CDR3 has 17 residues. CDR3 sequence: CASKRTRGGTNIDTQYF. CDR3 DNA: TGTGCCAGCAAAAGAACTAGAGGGGGGACAAACATAGATACGCAGTATTTT.

Comment on this clonotype: One end of the junction varies from germline; a read error may be responsible. The chain employs TRBV6-2 or TRBV6-3 and TRBJ2-7; D not certain. Germline V gene lookup returns CDR1 MNHEY and CDR2 SVGEGT. The CDR3 runs 16 residues. The CDR3 DNA follows: TGTGCCTGCAGTTACAACTCGTGGGATAGCTCCTACGAGCAGTACTTC. This gives the protein CACSYNSWDSSYEQYF.

To note about this clonotype: At one of its ends the junction is not consistent with the germline gene, which may arise from a read error. The chain couples TRBV11-3 to TRBJ2-3; possibly TRBD2 for D (5 bases). Germline loops: CDR1 SGHNT, CDR2 YENEEA. CDR3 length equals 15 residues. CDR3 amino acids: CTSTRREISTDTQYF. CDR3 coding DNA: TGTACCAGCACCCGTCGGGAAATAAGCACAGATACGCAATATTTT.

As concerns this clonotype: The final CDR3 position lacks the conserved phenylalanine or tryptophan, pointing to a likely read error. The gene calls are TRBV10-1 and TRBJ2-1; D remains unclear. This CDR3 spans 14 amino acids. In germline, CDR1 is WNHNN, CDR2 SYGVQD (reference sequence). The CDR3 here is CATSESLGYNEQFI. The CDR3 coding sequence is TGCGCCACCAGTGAGTCGCTGGGTTACAATGAGCAGTTCATC.

With regard to this clonotype: The junction and the germline gene differ at one end; a read error may be behind it. The V gene is TRBV4-2, the J gene TRBJ2-2; 9 nucleotides agree with TRBD2. The CDR3 has 17 amino acids. Germline CDR1 LGHNA, CDR2 YNFKEQ. The CDR3 bases are TGTGCCAGAAGCCAAGATTATCGCGGGGGGGCCCCGGGGAAGCTGTTTTTT. It specifies CARSQDYRGGAPGKLFF.

This clonotype showed up many times. This chain uses TRBV14 with TRBJ2-1; 9 bases agree with TRBD2. V lost 0 bases and J lost 4; bases outside the gene matches: 7. The CDR3 has 17 residues. Germline-derived CDR1 and CDR2 are SGHDN and FVKESK. The DNA of the CDR3 is TGTGCCAGCAGCCAAGAACTCCCTAGCGGGATATACAATGAGCAGTTCTTC. Translated: CASSQELPSGIYNEQFF. The entire variable domain, with the rest obtained from reference TRBV14 and TRBJ2-1, is as follows: EAGVTQFPSHSVIEKGQTVTLRCDPISGHDNLYWYRRVMGKEIKFLLHFVKESKQDESGMPNNRFLAERTGGTYSTLKVQPAELEDSGVYFCASSQELPSGIYNEQFFGPGTRLTVL.

As for this clonotype: The conserved phenylalanine or tryptophan normally closing the CDR3 is absent here, so this likely arose from a read error. This rearrangement joins TRBV11-3 to TRBJ2-7; D remains ambiguous. CDR3 length: 12 amino acids. Per the germline V gene, CDR1 is SGHNT and CDR2 is YENEEA. This chain's CDR3 is CASSLVRYGQYL. For the CDR3, the DNA is TGTGCCAGCAGCTTAGTTCGGTACGGGCAGTACTTA.

V usage is TRBV28 and J usage is TRBJ2-7; TRBD2 aligns across 11 bases. With V trimmed by 5 bases and J by 8 bases, 11 bases remained unmatched. This CDR3 region has 15 residues. Germline-derived CDR1 and CDR2 are MDHEN and SYDVKM. CDR3 sequence (DNA): TGTGCCAGCAGTCTATTAGCGGGAGGGCTGGGCAAGCAGTACTTC. Translated: CASSLLAGGLGKQYF.

On this clonotype itself: At one of its ends the junction is not consistent with the germline gene, which may arise from a read error. The rearrangement uses TRBV6-2 or TRBV6-3 and TRBJ2-1, with a tentative D call TRBD2 (5 bases). The CDR3 loop spans 14 amino acids. Germline lookup yields CDR1 MNHEY and CDR2 SVGEGT. The CDR3 DNA reads as TGTGCCAGCTCAGTGGGAGAGTCCTACAATGAGCAGTTATTC. It codes for CASSVGESYNEQLF.

Note on this clonotype: A read error may explain this, as a much larger clone is one base away. The V and J genes are TRBV5-6 and TRBJ2-5; 8 positions agree with TRBD1. Germline trimming cut 4 bases from V and 4 bases from J; bases unmatched to any gene: 12. This CDR3 comprises 16 residues. Germline lookup yields CDR1 SGHDT and CDR2 YYEEEE. The CDR3 sequence: CASSHEDRAFGETQYF. The CDR3, as DNA: TGTGCCAGCAGCCATGAGGACAGGGCTTTCGGAGAGACCCAGTACTTC.

This clonotype was observed once. A much larger clone differs from this one at a single base, so this may be a read error. The rearrangement uses TRBV5-4 and TRBJ2-1; 7 positions agree with TRBD1. Germline V lookup: CDR1 SGHNT, CDR2 YYREEE (reference sequence). The CDR3 is 16 residues long. V trimming: 4 bases; J trimming: 9 bases; junction bases outside the gene matches: 16. In DNA form, the CDR3 reads TGTGCCAGCAGCGGGATGGTGGGCAACAACAGGGGTGAGCAGTTCTTC. Protein sequence: CASSGMVGNNRGEQFF.

The count of this clonotype is one. The chain has TRBV5-1 and TRBJ2-1, with D unresolved. V was clipped by 7 bases and J by 0 bases, with 11 bases between them. This CDR3 has 14 amino acids. Per the germline V gene, CDR1 is SGHRS and CDR2 is YFSETQ. The DNA of the CDR3 is TGCGCCAGCGGAAGCAGGAGCTCCTACAATGAGCAGTTCTTC. It specifies CASGSRSSYNEQFF.

Regarding this clonotype: The junction and the germline gene differ at one end; a read error may be behind it. The J gene is TRBJ2-1, the V gene TRBV7-8; weak D call: TRBD2 (5 bases). The CDR3 totals 17 residues. Per germline, CDR1 SGHVS and CDR2 FQNEAQ. For the CDR3, the DNA is TGTGCCAGCAGCTTAGTTATGGGTCTAGCAGTAGAGAATGAGCAGTTGTTC. Translation gives CASSLVMGLAVENEQLF.